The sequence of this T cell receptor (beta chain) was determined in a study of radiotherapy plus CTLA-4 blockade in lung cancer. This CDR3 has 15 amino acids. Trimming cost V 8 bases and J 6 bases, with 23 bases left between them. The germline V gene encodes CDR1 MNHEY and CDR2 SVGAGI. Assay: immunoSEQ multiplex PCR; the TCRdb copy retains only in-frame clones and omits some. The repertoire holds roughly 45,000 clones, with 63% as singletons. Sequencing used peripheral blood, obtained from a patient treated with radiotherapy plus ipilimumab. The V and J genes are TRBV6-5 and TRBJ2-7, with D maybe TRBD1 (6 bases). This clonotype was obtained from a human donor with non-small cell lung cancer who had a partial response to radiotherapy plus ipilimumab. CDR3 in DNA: TGTGCCAGCCTCCCTCAACAGGGATTGTCAAGCGAGCAGTACTTC. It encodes CASLPQQGLSSEQYF.